The table lists the clone carrying this T cell receptor (beta chain) with a few counts. Its antigen is currently unknown. This sample was taken from a study of T-cell memory formation after mild COVID-19. Background on the study: Each donor largely had its own TCR clusters. Findings and caveats of the study: Balance between CD4 and CD8 was seen in clones contracting day 15 to 85, and a CD4+ lean was seen in later expanders.

Germline values: CDR1 DFQATT, CDR2 SNEGSKA (reference sequence). Between the trimmed V and J ends, which lost 7 bases and 6 bases, there was a span of 11 bases. The CDR3 totals 11 residues. From the 5' RACE reads, TCRdb called clonotypes with MiXCR, one entry per CDR3 protein. This sample has fewer than 700,000 distinct CDR3 sequences; less than 25% occur once, and the top ten carry approximately 8.4%. V and J are TRBV20-1 and TRBJ2-3, with D possibly being TRBD1 or TRBD2 (7 bases each). The receptor was isolated from an adult woman who had mild COVID-19 (a few samples of this study predate the infection). Cell type and time point are not known. Sequencing was carried out using PBMCs or a T cell subset sorted from them (not recorded which). CDR3 DNA: TGCAGTGTCCAGGGGGGGGATACGCAGTATTTT. It is translated as CSVQGGDTQYF.